The sequence of this T cell receptor beta chain was determined in a study of blood T cell repertoires in COVID-19. Study at large: Samples came from the United States, Italy and Spain, spanning acute and convalescent COVID-19. The analysed material was cDNA or gDNA that came from T cells, B-cell-depleted T cells, or PBMCs.

In the original workflow: Amplification with reference gene primers provided the estimates of nucleated cell counts. The repertoire was sequenced with immunoSEQ multiplex PCR; TCRdb's copy has only in-frame clones and lacks some. V and J calls and clone size follow that table, whereas D and trimming were derived from the DNA. The data contain about 130,000 clones, around nine tenths of them singletons. In Seattle, patients joined the study during active infection and were tracked longitudinally. The CDR3 extends over 15 amino acids. From germline, CDR1 is SGHVS and CDR2 FQNEAQ. The germline V and J ends were trimmed by 5 bases and 5 bases, with 18 bases remaining between them.

The receptor was derived from a man aged 55 to 69 with COVID-19, enrolled during active disease. J is TRBJ1-1 and V is TRBV7-8; TRBD1 might be the D (6 bases). The source material was peripheral blood. The CDR3 DNA follows: TGTGCCAGCAGCGCCCTGACAGCCCAGGGGACTGAAGCTTTCTTT. It encodes CASSALTAQGTEAFF.